This T cell receptor (beta chain) was identified during a study of blood T cell repertoires in COVID-19. Assay: immunoSEQ multiplex PCR; the TCRdb copy retains only in-frame clones and omits some. The sample has a few hundred thousand clones, around 78% seen once; the top ten hold roughly 4.6%. The CDR3 extends over 14 amino acids. The V end was cut by 2 bases, the J end by 3 bases, with 8 bases between. Germline assignment: CDR1 MNHNS and CDR2 SASEGT. The rearrangement links TRBV6-1 to TRBJ1-5, with D maybe TRBD1 (5 bases). Sequencing was carried out using peripheral blood. This TCR came from a man aged 55 to 70 who had recovered from COVID-19. For the CDR3, the DNA is TGTGCCAGCAGTGAACAGGGCCTCAATCAGCCCCAGCATTTT. As protein: CASSEQGLNQPQHF.